Reported below is one T cell receptor (beta chain). Amplified TCR beta CDR3 regions came from RNA transcripts. TCR CDR3 regions were first amplified by RT-PCR with HTBI primers. TCRdb independently ran MiXCR on the multiplex PCR reads; one entry per CDR3 protein. The sample holds 400,000 to 600,000 distinct CDR3 sequences; less than 25% are singletons and the top ten take about 30%. The data were obtained in a study of T cells in Graves' hyperthyroidism and ophthalmopathy. Germline CDR1 reads SGDLS; CDR2 reads YYNGEE. The ends lost 1 base at V and 7 bases at J; junction bases unmatched: 3. The CDR3 loop spans 14 amino acids.

Sequencing input: blood. The chain uses TRBV9 and TRBJ2-2; 8 bases align to TRBD2. This sequence was found in a man between 18 and 35 years old with Graves' hyperthyroidism. The CDR3 nucleotides read TGTGCCAGCAGCGTAAGCGGGGGAAACGGGGAGCTGTTTTTT. This codes for CASSVSGGNGELFF.